A single sample gave rise to the 2 T cell receptor beta chains below, sequenced in a study of radiation and T cells in renal cell carcinoma. Documented time point: blood 2 weeks post-SBRT. Indicated treatment: 15 Gy SBRT to primary tumor, nephrectomy 4 weeks later. The repertoire was sequenced with immunoSEQ multiplex PCR; TCRdb's copy has only in-frame clones and lacks some. The sample includes 100,000 to 150,000 clones, over 75% of them seen just once. The sequenced sample was blood, obtained from a patient whose treatment included radiotherapy and nephrectomy. These receptors all come from a man aged 45 to 65 with renal cell carcinoma.

The chain recombines TRBV6-5 with TRBJ2-1; 8 positions match TRBD1. The CDR3 spans 15 residues. J was trimmed by 7 bases and V by 6 bases; bases with no gene match: 11. CDR1 is MNHEY and CDR2 is SVGAGI in the germline V gene. Here the CDR3 reads CASSMQGAILNEQFF. CDR3 DNA: TGTGCCAGCAGCATGCAGGGGGCGATTTTGAATGAGCAGTTCTTC.

The chain couples TRBV5-6 to TRBJ2-3; D call uncertain. Trimming took 4 bases from V and 2 from J, leaving 11 bases between them. Germline CDR1 is SGHDT and CDR2 is YYEEEE. This CDR3 has 14 residues. CDR3: CASSRFTNTDTQYF. CDR3 nucleotides: TGTGCCAGCAGCCGATTTACTAACACAGATACGCAGTATTTT.